The TCR beta chain under discussion was sequenced for a study of response to subunit inactivated influenza vaccine. This clonotype was picked up many times. Germline-derived CDR1 and CDR2 are SGHRS and YFSETQ. V lost 3 bases, J lost 1 base, and 4 bases stayed unmatched. The length of the CDR3 is 15 residues. One entry per CDR3 protein results from TCRdb running MiXCR on the RT-PCR reads. This sample has 400,000 to 650,000 distinct CDR3 sequences, with roughly 7.9% found just once. The clonotype comes from a man between 50 and 69 years old who received an inactivated influenza vaccine. V is TRBV5-1 and J is TRBJ1-1; 9 nucleotides agree with TRBD1. Specimen: PBMCs from blood, collected roughly 24 months after vaccination. Here the CDR3 DNA reads TGCGCCAGCAGCTGGGGGGACAGGGAGAACACTGAAGCTTTCTTT. It translates to CASSWGDRENTEAFF.